A selection of T cell receptor delta chains follows, all from one sample in a study of gammadelta T cells in human blood. TCRdb reran clone calling via CATT on the RT-PCR reads. This table holds about 1,400 delta-chain clones, 15% to 20% found once. Sequencing used non-Vgamma9Vdelta2 gamma-delta T cells from infant blood. The receptors stem from a human donor. Each CDR3 is given with its conserved first and last residue. A D gene is named only where the DNA matches it firmly. Size is stated for part of the rows, as once, few or many counts, or as a class when the clone is expanded.

large TRDJ1 TRDV1 TRDD3 CALVSQAITGGYGGDKLIF TGTGCTCTGGTAAGCCAGGCTATTACTGGGGGATACGGGGGCGATAAACTCATCTTT
- TRDJ1 TRDV1 - CALGPTPLIPQGGGPYHTAQLIF TGTGCTCTTGGGCCTACACCCTTAATCCCGCAAGGGGGGGGGCCCTACCACACCGCTCAACTCATCTTT
large TRDJ1 TRDV1 TRDD3 CALGEKRLYVPWGSTDKLIF TGTGCTCTTGGGGAAAAGAGACTCTACGTCCCCTGGGGGTCCACCGATAAACTCATCTTT
- TRDJ1 TRDV1 TRDD3 CSVYWGKLIF TGCTCCGTCTACTGGGGGAAACTCATCTTT
large TRDJ1 TRAV29/DV5 - CAASESSTVLGYTDKLIF TGTGCAGCAAGCGAATCTTCTACGGTACTCGGATACACCGATAAACTCATCTTT
few TRDJ1 TRDV1 TRDD3 CALGESEPGGYWGTDKLIF TGTGCTCTTGGGGAAAGTGAGCCTGGGGGATACTGGGGCACCGATAAACTCATCTTT
medium-sized TRDJ1 TRDV1 TRDD3 CALGEGTMAFQRYWGIGVTDKLIF TGTGCTCTTGGGGAAGGGACTATGGCCTTCCAGAGGTACTGGGGGATAGGGGTAACCGATAAACTCATCTTT
medium-sized TRDJ1 TRAV29/DV5 TRDD3 CAARSRIGPGDFSYTDKLIF TGTGCAGCAAGATCGAGGATCGGTCCGGGGGATTTTTCGTACACCGATAAACTCATCTTT
large TRDJ3 TRDV1 TRDD3 CALGEARTQPILRLLGGPSWDTRQMFF TGTGCTCTTGGGGAGGCACGTACGCAGCCAATCCTACGTCTACTGGGGGGCCCATCCTGGGACACCCGACAGATGTTTTTC
medium-sized TRDJ1 TRDV1 TRDD3 CALGERGIPTDKLIF TGTGCTCTTGGGGAAAGGGGGATACCGACCGATAAACTCATCTTT
large TRDJ1 TRDV3 - CAFRRGYTDKLIF TGTGCCTTTAGGAGGGGGTACACCGATAAACTCATCTTT
large TRDJ1 TRDV1 - CALGEKPRGAYTDKLIF TGTGCTCTTGGGGAAAAACCGCGCGGTGCGTACACCGATAAACTCATCTTT
large TRDJ1 TRDV1 - CALGDTSYTDKLIF TGTGCTCTTGGGGACACCTCTTACACCGATAAACTCATCTTT
- TRDJ1 TRDV1 TRDD3 CALGSASGTGGYGIPPNFWGTYTDKLIF TGTGCTCTTGGGTCCGCGTCCGGTACTGGGGGATACGGTATCCCTCCTAACTTTTGGGGGACTTACACCGATAAACTCATCTTT
few TRDJ1 TRDV1 TRDD3 CALGTTFATGGREGTDKLIF TGTGCTCTTGGGACTACCTTCGCGACTGGGGGACGGGAGGGGACCGATAAACTCATCTTT
medium-sized TRDJ1 TRDV1 TRDD3 CALGERRGLGDTEALYTDKLIF TGTGCTCTTGGGGAACGGCGAGGGCTGGGGGATACCGAGGCATTGTACACCGATAAACTCATCTTT
large TRDJ3 TRDV1 - CALGERGNDRDTRQMFF TGTGCTCTTGGGGAACGTGGTAATGACCGGGACACCCGACAGATGTTTTTC
medium-sized TRDJ3 TRDV1 TRDD3 CALGDPGPSYGNLGDTPLSWDTRQMFF TGTGCTCTTGGGGACCCAGGGCCTTCCTACGGAAACCTGGGGGATACGCCCCTCTCCTGGGACACCCGACAGATGTTTTTC
large TRDJ1 TRAV29/DV5 - CAAFLRGVLYTDKLIF TGTGCAGCCTTTCTGAGGGGGGTTTTGTACACCGATAAACTCATCTTT
few TRDJ3 TRDV2 TRDD3 CACDTGDVSSWETRQMFF TGTGCCTGTGACACGGGGGATGTTAGCTCCTGGGAAACCAGACAGATGTTTTTC
large TRDJ3 TRDV3 - CAFSPFIPVWTVRGSWDTRQMFF TGTGCCTTCAGCCCATTCATCCCGGTGTGGACTGTGAGGGGCTCCTGGGACACCCGACAGATGTTTTTC
large TRDJ1 TRDV1 TRDD3 CALGERHLELGDTQGTDKLIF TGTGCTCTTGGGGAACGTCACCTTGAACTGGGGGATACTCAGGGCACCGATAAACTCATCTTT
large TRDJ2 TRDV1 TRDD3 CALGEPRPPEKWGIRTDQRTAQLFF TGTGCTCTTGGGGAACCGAGGCCTCCTGAAAAGTGGGGGATCCGTACGGACCAACGGACAGCACAACTCTTCTTT
large TRDJ1 TRDV2 TRDD3 CACDTGGILTDKLIF TGTGCCTGTGACACCGGGGGGATACTCACCGATAAACTCATCTTT
large TRDJ1 TRAV29/DV5 TRDD3 CAASGPTPFTGGYADLIF TGTGCAGCAAGCGGTCCTACGCCCTTCACTGGGGGATACGCCGATCTCATCTTT
large TRDJ1 TRDV1 TRDD3 CALGEVTSLLLGDALWYTDKLIF TGTGCTCTTGGGGAAGTTACCTCCCTCTTACTGGGGGACGCCCTGTGGTACACCGATAAACTCATCTTT
large TRDJ1 TRAV29/DV5 TRDD3 CAASAYWGPYTDKLIF TGTGCAGCAAGCGCTTACTGGGGACCCTACACCGATAAACTCATCTTT
large TRDJ1 TRDV3 TRDD3 CAFIRGCDWGIRPDKLIF TGTGCCTTTATTCGGGGCTGCGACTGGGGGATCCGCCCTGATAAACTCATCTTT
large TRDJ2 TRDV1 TRDD3 CALGELAVRYWGSLTAQLFF TGTGCTCTTGGGGAACTCGCGGTACGGTACTGGGGCTCTTTGACAGCACAACTCTTCTTT
large TRDJ1 TRDV1 - CALGEPWTFDKLIF TGTGCTCTTGGGGAACCCTGGACCTTCGATAAACTCATCTTT
large TRDJ1 TRDV1 TRDD3 CALVRYWLGDQYTDKLIF TGTGCTCTTGTCAGATATTGGCTGGGGGATCAGTACACCGATAAACTCATCTTT
- TRDJ1 TRDV1 TRDD3 CALGGHPLPIALLGDTGTDKLIF TGTGCTCTTGGGGGCCATCCCCTTCCTATCGCCTTACTGGGGGATACGGGCACCGATAAACTCATCTTT
large TRDJ1 TRDV3 - CASRRLKWPDKLIF TGTGCCTCTAGGCGCCTTAAATGGCCCGATAAACTCATCTTT
large TRDJ2 TRDV1 TRDD3 CALGEPWDWSGGYGLTAQLFF TGTGCTCTTGGGGAACCGTGGGATTGGTCGGGGGGATACGGTTTGACAGCACAACTCTTCTTT
large TRDJ1 TRDV1 - CALGVQSPSYRALGDTDKLIF TGTGCTCTTGGGGTGCAGTCGCCTTCCTACCGGGCACTGGGGGATACCGATAAACTCATCTTT
large TRDJ1 TRDV1 TRDD3 CALGELVPSHLSTGGSPHKLIF TGTGCTCTTGGGGAACTAGTCCCGTCCCACCTGTCTACTGGGGGATCGCCCCATAAACTCATCTTT
few TRDJ1 TRDV3 - CALPNTRGETDKLIF TGTGCCCTTCCGAACACCCGGGGGGAAACCGATAAACTCATCTTT
large TRDJ3 TRDV1 TRDD3 CALGERTGGYISWDTRQMFF TGTGCTCTTGGGGAACGTACTGGGGGTTACATCTCCTGGGACACCCGACAGATGTTTTTC
few TRDJ1 TRDV1 TRDD2 CALGGSSYDETAGKLIF TGTGCTCTTGGAGGGTCTTCCTACGATGAAACCGCTGGTAAACTCATCTTT
large TRDJ1 TRDV1 TRDD3 CALGEPSSFYGGYAVRTYTDKLIF TGTGCTCTTGGGGAACCCTCCTCCTTCTACGGGGGATACGCAGTCCGTACCTACACCGATAAACTCATCTTT
medium-sized TRDJ1 TRDV1 TRDD3 CALGSLLYWGILNTDKLIF TGTGCTCTTGGGTCTCTCCTGTACTGGGGGATACTAAACACCGATAAACTCATCTTT
large TRDJ1 TRDV1 TRDD3 CALGTRGLPPLLGDTPSYTDKLIF TGTGCTCTTGGTACCCGAGGCCTACCCCCTTTACTGGGGGATACCCCTTCCTACACCGATAAACTCATCTTT
medium-sized TRDJ1 TRDV2 TRDD3 CACDTGGYFTDKLIF TGTGCCTGTGACACTGGGGGATATTTTACCGATAAACTCATCTTT
- TRDJ1 TRDV1 - CALRDGDYEGGLYTDKLIF TGTGCTCTTAGGGATGGAGACTACGAAGGTGGCCTCTACACCGATAAACTCATCTTT
large TRDJ2 TRDV1 - CALGEPTSYVDTGAAQLFF TGTGCTCTTGGGGAACCGACGTCCTACGTGGATACGGGGGCAGCACAACTCTTCTTT
medium-sized TRDJ1 TRDV1 - CALGDPLAFLSRGIPHYANLPTDKLIF TGTGCTCTTGGGGATCCCCTAGCCTTCCTAAGTCGGGGGATACCCCATTACGCCAATCTCCCCACCGATAAACTCATCTTT
large TRDJ1 TRDV1 TRDD3 CALGDPKGTLLGDTDKLIF TGTGCTCTTGGGGATCCCAAGGGTACGTTACTGGGGGATACCGATAAACTCATCTTT
large TRDJ1 TRDV1 TRDD3 CALGELELRWGTYQPTDKLIF TGTGCTCTTGGGGAACTAGAGCTGCGCTGGGGGACTTACCAACCCACCGATAAACTCATCTTT
large TRDJ1 TRDV1 TRDD3 CASELGIRRRPPALDKLIF TGTGCTAGCGAACTGGGGATACGTCGACGACCCCCGGCCCTTGATAAACTCATCTTT
large TRDJ1 TRDV1 TRDD3 CALGHLNYGGYADKLIF TGTGCTCTTGGGCATCTGAACTACGGGGGATACGCCGATAAACTCATCTTT
large TRDJ1 TRDV1 TRDD3 CALGEPSVGDLTDKLIF TGTGCTCTTGGGGAACCATCCGTGGGGGATCTCACCGATAAACTCATCTTT
- TRDJ1 TRDV1 TRDD3 CALGECIAADWGNTDKLIF TGTGCTCTTGGGGAATGTATAGCAGCTGACTGGGGGAACACCGATAAACTCATCTTT
large TRDJ1 TRDV2 - CACDPIPGARDKLIF TGTGCCTGTGACCCGATTCCTGGGGCCCGCGATAAACTCATCTTT
few TRDJ1 TRDV1 - CALGERFPRWGNKLIF TGTGCTCTTGGGGAACGGTTCCCCCGCTGGGGTAATAAACTCATCTTT